Reported below is one TCR beta chain. These data belong to a study of shared T cell receptors in the human thymus. The assay was immunoSEQ multiplex PCR, and TCRdb's table has in-frame clones only and misses some. The repertoire holds hundreds of thousands of clones, with approximately 87% as singletons. CDR3 length: 16 amino acids. Trimming took 0 bases from V and 0 from J, leaving 13 bases between them. From germline, CDR1 is SGHDT and CDR2 YYEEEE. A further study also used this sample, focusing on human thymus T cells. According to that study: Corrective heart surgery yielded resections, and these provided the thymus tissue. Thymic and blood repertoires appeared to carry a bias in their V and J gene usage.

The sequencing sample was made of thymocytes. The rearrangement joins TRBV5-6 to TRBJ2-7; TRBD2 is a possible D gene (5 bases). This sequence originates from a boy in the first two years of life with a congenital heart defect. CDR3 in DNA: TGTGCCAGCAGCTTGGTGAGGGAGATAATCTCCTACGAGCAGTACTTC. It is translated as CASSLVREIISYEQYF.